Sequencing of this TCR beta chain was carried out in a study of T cell responses to AZD1222 COVID-19 vaccine. Points from the study as a whole: Close to half of all spike-specific TCRs reportedly target regions of the variants that are unmutated. Spike-wide vaccine-associated CD4 TCRs dominated at 160-218 and 743-854. After two AZD1222 doses, spike-specific TCR breadth and depth rose versus day 0. The donor cohort was predominantly white British with a female majority, and clonal diversity may have been underestimated.

Trimming took 10 bases from V and 8 from J, leaving 17 bases between them. Germline V gene lookup returns CDR1 SNHLY and CDR2 FYNNEI. This CDR3 spans 12 amino acids. The table came from immunoSEQ multiplex PCR; TCRdb's copy has only in-frame clones and leaves some out. The table records approximately 140,000 clones, around four fifths of them present only once. Comments on this clone: The antigen is unknown.

J is TRBJ1-2 and V is TRBV2; D is perhaps TRBD1 (5 bases). The sequencing here drew on peripheral blood, taken on day 0 of MenACWY control vaccination. The TCR comes from an adult in good health. CDR3 sequence: CATRPDGHGYTF. The CDR3 nucleotides read TGTGCCACTAGACCCGACGGACACGGCTACACCTTC. Together with reference TRBV2 and TRBJ1-2, the CDR3 gives the full variable domain: EPEVTQTPSHQVTQMGQEVILRCVPISNHLYFYWYRQILGQKVEFLVSFYNNEISEKSEIFDDQFSVERPDGSNFTLKIRSTKLEDSAMYFCATRPDGHGYTFGSGTRLTVV.